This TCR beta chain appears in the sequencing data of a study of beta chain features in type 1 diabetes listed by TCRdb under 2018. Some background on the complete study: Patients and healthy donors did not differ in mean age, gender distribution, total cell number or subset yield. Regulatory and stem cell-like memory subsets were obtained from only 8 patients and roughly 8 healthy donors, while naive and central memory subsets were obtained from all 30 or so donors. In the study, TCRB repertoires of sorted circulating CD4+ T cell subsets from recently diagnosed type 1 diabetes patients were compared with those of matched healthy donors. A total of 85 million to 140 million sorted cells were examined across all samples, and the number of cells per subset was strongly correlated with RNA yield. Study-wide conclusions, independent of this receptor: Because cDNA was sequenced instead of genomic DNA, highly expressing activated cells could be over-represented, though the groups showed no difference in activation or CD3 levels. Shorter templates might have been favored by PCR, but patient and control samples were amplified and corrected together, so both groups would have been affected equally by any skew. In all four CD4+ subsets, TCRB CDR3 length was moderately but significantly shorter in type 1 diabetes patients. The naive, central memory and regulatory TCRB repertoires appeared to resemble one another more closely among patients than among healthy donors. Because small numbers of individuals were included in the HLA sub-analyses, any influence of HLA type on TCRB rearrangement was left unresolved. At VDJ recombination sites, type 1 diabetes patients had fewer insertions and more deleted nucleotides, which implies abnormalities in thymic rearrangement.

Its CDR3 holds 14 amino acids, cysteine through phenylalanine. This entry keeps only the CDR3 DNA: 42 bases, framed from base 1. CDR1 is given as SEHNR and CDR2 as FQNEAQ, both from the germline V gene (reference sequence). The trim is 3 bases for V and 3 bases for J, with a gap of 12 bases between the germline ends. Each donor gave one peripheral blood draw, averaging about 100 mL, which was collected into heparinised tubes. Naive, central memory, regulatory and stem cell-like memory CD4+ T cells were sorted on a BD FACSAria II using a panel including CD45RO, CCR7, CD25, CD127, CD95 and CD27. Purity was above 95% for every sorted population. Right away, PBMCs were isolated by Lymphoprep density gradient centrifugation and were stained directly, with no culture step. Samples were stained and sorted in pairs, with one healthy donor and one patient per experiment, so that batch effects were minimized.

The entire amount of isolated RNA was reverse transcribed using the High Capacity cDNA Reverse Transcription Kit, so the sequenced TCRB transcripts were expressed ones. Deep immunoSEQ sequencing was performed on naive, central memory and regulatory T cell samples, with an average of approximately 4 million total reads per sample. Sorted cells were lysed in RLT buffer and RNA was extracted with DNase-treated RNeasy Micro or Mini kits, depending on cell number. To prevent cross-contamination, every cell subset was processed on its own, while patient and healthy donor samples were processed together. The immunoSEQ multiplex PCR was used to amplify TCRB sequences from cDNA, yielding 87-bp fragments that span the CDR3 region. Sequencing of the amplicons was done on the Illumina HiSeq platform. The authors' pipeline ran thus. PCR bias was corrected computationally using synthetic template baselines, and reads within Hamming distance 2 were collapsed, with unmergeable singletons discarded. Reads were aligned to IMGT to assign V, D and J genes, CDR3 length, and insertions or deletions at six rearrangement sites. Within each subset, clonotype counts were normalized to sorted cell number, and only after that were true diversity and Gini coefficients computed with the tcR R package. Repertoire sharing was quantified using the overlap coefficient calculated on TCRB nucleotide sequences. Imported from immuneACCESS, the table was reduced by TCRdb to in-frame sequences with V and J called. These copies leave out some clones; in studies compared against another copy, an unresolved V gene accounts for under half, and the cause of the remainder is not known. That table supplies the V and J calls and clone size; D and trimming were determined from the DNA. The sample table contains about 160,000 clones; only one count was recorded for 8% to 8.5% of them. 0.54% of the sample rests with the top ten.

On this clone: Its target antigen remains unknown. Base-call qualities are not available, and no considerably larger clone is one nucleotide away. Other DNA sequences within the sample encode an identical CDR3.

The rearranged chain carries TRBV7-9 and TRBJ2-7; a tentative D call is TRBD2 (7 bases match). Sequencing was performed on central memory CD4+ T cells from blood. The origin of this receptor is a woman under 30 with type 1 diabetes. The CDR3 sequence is CASSFSGGRYEQYF. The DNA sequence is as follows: TGTGCCAGCAGCTTTTCCGGGGGGCGCTACGAGCAGTACTTC.